Presented here are 3 T cell receptor beta chains from one specimen sequenced in a study of control samples from healthy donors and cancer patients. Libraries were prepared by immunoSEQ multiplex PCR; TCRdb keeps only in-frame clonotypes and omits some of them. Among under 140,000 clones listed, 70% to 90% were seen once. Sequenced input: PBMCs. The receptors stem from a woman in her fifties or sixties with lung cancer.

This chain joins TRBV3-1 (or the pseudogene TRBV3-2) and TRBJ1-1, with TRBD1 matching over 7 bases. Germline assignment: CDR1 LGHDT and CDR2 YNNKEL (reference sequence). The CDR3 loop spans 14 amino acids. V shed 4 bases, J shed 2 bases, and the junction held 4 bases outside the gene matches. CDR3 DNA sequence: TGTGCCAGCAGCCCACGGACAGGAAACACTGAAGCTTTCTTT. As protein: CASSPRTGNTEAFF.

A few counts support this clone. V and J are TRBV3-1 (or the pseudogene TRBV3-2) and TRBJ2-5; D assignment may be TRBD1 or TRBD2 (5 bases each). Germline CDR1 is LGHDT and CDR2 is YNNKEL (reference sequence). The V gene lost 1 base and the J gene lost 4 bases, with 16 bases spanning the gap. The CDR3 runs 16 residues. The CDR3 DNA sequence: TGTGCCAGCAGCCAAGGGGCAGGGCCGAGCGGAGAGACCCAGTACTTC. It is translated as CASSQGAGPSGETQYF.

The gene calls are TRBV12-3 or TRBV12-4 and TRBJ2-1; possible D gene TRBD1, 6 bases. Deletions cut 6 bases from V and 10 bases from J, with 16 bases between. The CDR3 contains 13 residues. The CDR3 sequence is CASSPPLGGEQFF. CDR3 coding DNA: TGTGCCAGCAGCCCCCCCCTTGGGGGCGAGCAGTTCTTC.